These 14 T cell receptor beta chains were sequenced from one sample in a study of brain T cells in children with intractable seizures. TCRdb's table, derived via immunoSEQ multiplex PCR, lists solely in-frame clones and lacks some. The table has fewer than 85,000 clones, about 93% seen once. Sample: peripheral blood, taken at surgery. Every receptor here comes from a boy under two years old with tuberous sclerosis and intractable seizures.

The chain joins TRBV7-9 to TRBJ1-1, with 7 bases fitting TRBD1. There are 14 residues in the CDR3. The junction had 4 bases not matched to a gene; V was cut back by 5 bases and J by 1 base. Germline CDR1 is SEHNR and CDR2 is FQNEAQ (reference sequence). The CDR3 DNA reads TGTGCCAGCAGCCCAAACAGGGGGAACACTGAAGCTTTCTTT. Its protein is CASSPNRGNTEAFF.

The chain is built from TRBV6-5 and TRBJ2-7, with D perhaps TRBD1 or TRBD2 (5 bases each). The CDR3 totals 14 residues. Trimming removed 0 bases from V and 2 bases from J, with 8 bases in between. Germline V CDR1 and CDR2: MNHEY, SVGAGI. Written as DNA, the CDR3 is TGTGCCAGCAGTTACTCGGGACGGCCCTACGAGCAGTACTTC. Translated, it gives CASSYSGRPYEQYF.

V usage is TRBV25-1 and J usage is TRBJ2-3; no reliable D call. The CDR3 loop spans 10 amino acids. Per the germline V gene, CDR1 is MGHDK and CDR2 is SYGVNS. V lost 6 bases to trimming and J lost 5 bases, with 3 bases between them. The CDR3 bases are TGTGCCAGCAGGGAAGATACGCAGTATTTT. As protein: CASREDTQYF. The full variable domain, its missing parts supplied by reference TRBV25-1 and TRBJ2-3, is EADIYQTPRYLVIGTGKKITLECSQTMGHDKMYWYQQDPGMELHLIHYSYGVNSTEKGDLSSESTVSRIRTEHFPLTLESARPSHTSQYLCASREDTQYFGPGTRLTVL.

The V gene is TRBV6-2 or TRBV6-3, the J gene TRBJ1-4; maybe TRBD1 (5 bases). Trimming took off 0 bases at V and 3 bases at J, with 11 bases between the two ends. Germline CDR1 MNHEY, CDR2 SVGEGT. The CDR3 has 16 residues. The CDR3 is CASSYSPGTANEKLFF. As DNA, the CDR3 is TGTGCCAGCAGTTACTCCCCCGGGACCGCTAATGAAAAACTGTTTTTT.

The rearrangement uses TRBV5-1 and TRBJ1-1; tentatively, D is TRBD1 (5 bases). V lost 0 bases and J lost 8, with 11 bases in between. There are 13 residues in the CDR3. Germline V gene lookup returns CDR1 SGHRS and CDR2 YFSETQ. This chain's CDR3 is CASSLAPGPEAFF. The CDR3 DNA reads TGCGCCAGCAGCTTGGCCCCGGGGCCCGAAGCTTTCTTT.

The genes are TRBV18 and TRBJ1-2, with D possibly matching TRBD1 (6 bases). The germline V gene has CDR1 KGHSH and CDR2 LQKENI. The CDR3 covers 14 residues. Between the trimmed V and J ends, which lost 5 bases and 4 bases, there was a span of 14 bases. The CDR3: CASSSTGQTYGYTF. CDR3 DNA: TGTGCCAGCTCATCCACAGGACAGACCTATGGCTACACCTTC.

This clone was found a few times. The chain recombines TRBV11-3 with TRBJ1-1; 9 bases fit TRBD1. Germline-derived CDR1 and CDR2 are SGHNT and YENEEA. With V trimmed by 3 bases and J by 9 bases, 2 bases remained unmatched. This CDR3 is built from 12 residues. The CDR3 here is CASSLGTGKAFF. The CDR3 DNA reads TGTGCCAGCAGCTTGGGGACAGGGAAAGCTTTCTTT.

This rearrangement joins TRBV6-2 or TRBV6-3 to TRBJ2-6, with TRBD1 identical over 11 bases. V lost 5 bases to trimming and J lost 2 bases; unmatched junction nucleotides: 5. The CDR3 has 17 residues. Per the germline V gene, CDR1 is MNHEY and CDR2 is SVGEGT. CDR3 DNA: TGTGCCAGCAGTAAGTTGGGACAGGGGGCTGGGGCCAACGTCCTGACTTTC. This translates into CASSKLGQGAGANVLTF.

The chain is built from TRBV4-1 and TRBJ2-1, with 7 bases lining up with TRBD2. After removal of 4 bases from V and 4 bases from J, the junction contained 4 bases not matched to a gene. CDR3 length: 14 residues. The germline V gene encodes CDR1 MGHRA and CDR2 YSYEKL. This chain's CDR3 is CASSRGSLYNEQFF. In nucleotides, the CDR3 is TGCGCCAGCAGCCGCGGGAGTTTGTACAATGAGCAGTTCTTC.

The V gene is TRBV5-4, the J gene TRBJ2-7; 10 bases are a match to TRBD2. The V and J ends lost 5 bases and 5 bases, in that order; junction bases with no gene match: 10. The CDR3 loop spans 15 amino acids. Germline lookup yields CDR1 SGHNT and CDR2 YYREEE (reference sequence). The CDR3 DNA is TGTGCCAGCAGGTGGGTAGCGGGAGGCGGCAACGAGCAGTACTTC. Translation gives CASRWVAGGGNEQYF.

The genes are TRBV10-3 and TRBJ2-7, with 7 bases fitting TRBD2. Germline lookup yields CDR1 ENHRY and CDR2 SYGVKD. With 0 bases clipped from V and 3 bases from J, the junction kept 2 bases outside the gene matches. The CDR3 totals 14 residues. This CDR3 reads CAISESREGYEQYF. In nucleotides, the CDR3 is TGTGCCATCAGTGAGTCGAGGGAGGGCTACGAGCAGTACTTC.

The CDR3 DNA is TGTGCCAGCAGCGGACCGACTTCCCAGTACTTC. Protein: CASSGPTSQYF. The chain couples TRBV2 to TRBJ2-5; the D is unclear. Trimming pared 6 bases from V and 9 bases from J, leaving 11 bases between. The CDR3 runs to 11 residues. The germline V gene encodes CDR1 SNHLY and CDR2 FYNNEI.

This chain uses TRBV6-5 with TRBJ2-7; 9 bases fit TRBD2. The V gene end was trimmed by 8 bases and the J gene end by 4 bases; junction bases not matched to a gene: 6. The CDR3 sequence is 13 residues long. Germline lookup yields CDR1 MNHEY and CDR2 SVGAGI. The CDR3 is CASLGGGDYEQYF. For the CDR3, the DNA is TGTGCCAGCCTGGGCGGGGGGGATTACGAGCAGTACTTC.

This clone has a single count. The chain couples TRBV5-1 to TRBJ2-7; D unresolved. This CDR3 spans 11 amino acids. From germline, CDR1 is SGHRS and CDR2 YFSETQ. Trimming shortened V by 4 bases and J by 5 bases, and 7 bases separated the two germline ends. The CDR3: CASSETHEQYF. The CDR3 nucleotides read TGCGCCAGCAGCGAGACCCACGAGCAGTACTTC.